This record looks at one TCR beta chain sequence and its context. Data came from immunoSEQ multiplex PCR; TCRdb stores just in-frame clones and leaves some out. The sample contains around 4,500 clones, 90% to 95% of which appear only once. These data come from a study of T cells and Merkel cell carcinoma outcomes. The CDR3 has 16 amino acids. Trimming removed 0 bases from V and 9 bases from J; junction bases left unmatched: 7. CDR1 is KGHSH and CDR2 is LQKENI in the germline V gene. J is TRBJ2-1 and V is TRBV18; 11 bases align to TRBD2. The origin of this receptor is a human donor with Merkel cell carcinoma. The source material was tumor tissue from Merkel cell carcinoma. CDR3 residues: CASSPPSGRAGGEQFF. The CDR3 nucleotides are TGTGCCAGCTCACCACCTAGCGGGAGGGCCGGGGGTGAGCAGTTCTTC.